One sample yielded the 11 T cell receptor beta chains listed below, sequenced in a study of T cells in Graves' hyperthyroidism and ophthalmopathy. RNA transcripts yielded amplified TCR beta CDR3 regions. An initial round of RT-PCR targeting the TCR CDR3 relied on the HTBI primer set. TCRdb ran MiXCR on the multiplex PCR reads and lists one entry per CDR3 protein. Of a few hundred thousand distinct CDR3 sequences listed, 14% to 15% are singletons. Sequencing was done on a sample of blood. Receptors were obtained from a woman in her twenties or thirties with Graves' hyperthyroidism.

The chain combines TRBV4-1 with TRBJ2-1; D may be TRBD2 (6 bases). V dropped 3 bases and J dropped 8 bases, with 23 bases sitting between them. This CDR3 has 17 amino acids. The germline gives CDR1 MGHRA, CDR2 YSYEKL. CDR3 DNA: TGCGCCAGCAGCCAGCCCGGCCCGGGGGAGCCGCAGGATGAGCAGTTCTTC. Protein sequence: CASSQPGPGEPQDEQFF.

This clonotype was recorded at least ten times. J is TRBJ2-1 and V is TRBV5-1; D unresolved. The CDR3 has 15 residues. V lost 0 bases and J 0 bases, leaving 7 bases between the germline ends. CDR1 and CDR2 from the germline V gene are SGHRS and YFSETQ. CDR3 DNA: TGCGCCAGCAGCTTGGACGGAAGCTCCTACAATGAGCAGTTCTTC. This sequence encodes CASSLDGSSYNEQFF.

This clonotype was recorded many times. This rearrangement joins TRBV10-1 to TRBJ2-1, with 13 bases matching TRBD2. The CDR3 runs to 17 residues. V lost 6 bases to trimming and J lost 5 bases; unmatched junction nucleotides: 10. Per germline, CDR1 WNHNN and CDR2 SYGVQD (reference sequence). The CDR3 DNA reads as TGCGCCAGCAGCGAACTACCCGGGACTAGCGGGAACAATGAGCAGTTCTTC. It is translated as CASSELPGTSGNNEQFF.

A few counts support this clonotype. This chain uses TRBV4-1 with TRBJ2-1; 12 positions match TRBD2. Germline CDR1 and CDR2: MGHRA and YSYEKL. After removal of 6 bases from V and 5 bases from J, the junction contained 11 bases not matched to a gene. The CDR3 runs 17 residues. The CDR3 DNA follows: TGCGCCAGCAGTCTTATTAAGACTAGCGGGGGAAACAATGAGCAGTTCTTC. This codes for CASSLIKTSGGNNEQFF.

This clonotype has a count of ten or more. The chain combines TRBV7-2 with TRBJ2-1, with TRBD1 identical over 10 bases. After removal of 2 bases from V and 1 base from J, the junction contained 2 bases not matched to a gene. The CDR3 consists of 16 residues. Germline assignment: CDR1 SGHTA and CDR2 FQGNSA. The CDR3 DNA reads as TGTGCCAGCAGCTTATGGGGACAGGGGTCCTACAATGAGCAGTTCTTC. This gives the protein CASSLWGQGSYNEQFF. Full variable domain (remainder filled in from reference TRBV7-2 and TRBJ2-1): GAGVSQSPSNKVTEKGKDVELRCDPISGHTALYWYRQSLGQGLEFLIYFQGNSAPDKSGLPSDRFSAERTGGSVSTLTIQRTQQEDSAVYLCASSLWGQGSYNEQFFGPGTRLTVL.

This chain joins TRBV30 and TRBJ1-1, with 7 bases identical to TRBD1. Germline V gene data show CDR1 as GTSNPN and CDR2 as SVGIG (reference sequence). With 2 bases clipped from V and 7 bases from J, the junction kept 10 bases outside the gene matches. This CDR3 comprises 14 residues. In nucleotides, the CDR3 is TGTGCCTGGAGTAGACAGGGTGATTTTATTGAAGCTTTCTTT. Translating it yields CAWSRQGDFIEAFF.

The chain couples TRBV5-1 to TRBJ1-1, with D uncertain. V was clipped by 0 bases and J by 2 bases, with 5 bases between them. This CDR3 is built from 13 residues. CDR1 is SGHRS, CDR2 YFSETQ, per germline. CDR3 region: CASSLGYNTEAFF. CDR3 nucleotides: TGCGCCAGCAGCTTGGGATACAACACTGAAGCTTTCTTT.

J is TRBJ2-7 and V is TRBV4-1; TRBD1 is a possible D gene (6 bases). The CDR3 spans 19 residues. CDR1 MGHRA and CDR2 YSYEKL come from the germline V gene. V shed 3 bases and J shed 1 base, with 25 bases lying between them. As DNA, the CDR3 is TGCGCCAGCAGCCATCCGGCCGGGACAATGGGAATCATATCCTACGAGCAGTACTTC. Translation: CASSHPAGTMGIISYEQYF.

This clonotype was recorded many times. V and J are TRBV6-2 or TRBV6-3 and TRBJ2-5; 10 bases are shared with TRBD2. The V segment lost 2 bases and the J segment 2 bases; nucleotides outside the gene matches: 8. The CDR3 consists of 17 residues. Germline CDR1 MNHEY, CDR2 SVGEGT. The CDR3 here is CASSYGLAGVQQETQYF. The CDR3 DNA reads TGTGCCAGCAGTTACGGTCTAGCGGGAGTACAACAAGAGACCCAGTACTTC.

This clonotype has at least ten counts. This chain connects TRBV30 to TRBJ1-4; no firm D call. The germline V gene encodes CDR1 GTSNPN and CDR2 SVGIG (reference sequence). This CDR3 spans 15 amino acids. V lost 0 bases, J lost 0 bases, and 8 bases lay in between. Here the CDR3 DNA reads TGTGCCTGGAGTGTACTCCCTGCAACTAATGAAAAACTGTTTTTT. This sequence encodes CAWSVLPATNEKLFF.

This clonotype has a handful of counts. The V call is TRBV28, the J call TRBJ2-4, with D possibly TRBD1 on 5 matching bases. The CDR3 is made up of 15 amino acids. Looked up from germline, CDR1 is MDHEN and CDR2 is SYDVKM. Trimming shortened V by 3 bases and J by 6 bases, and 15 bases separated the two germline ends. DNA for the CDR3: TGTGCCAGCAGTTTGTACCCAGGGCAGGGAAACATTCAGTACTTC. It specifies CASSLYPGQGNIQYF.